Shown below are 17 T cell receptor beta chains from a single sample sequenced in a study of radiation and T cells in renal cell carcinoma (dated by TCRdb to about 2020). Library generation was performed with the immunoSEQ multiplex PCR assay. This is the immuneACCESS table as TCRdb keeps it, with only in-frame sequences that have V and J called. A part of the clones is gone; compared with another copy, unresolved V genes explain less than half, and the rest is unexplained. The sample table records under 20,000 clones; 50% to 65% of these occur just once. The ten top clones hold under 15% of the sample. Read against the paper, the sample's time point label means: tumor resected at nephrectomy. The treatment or condition label for this specimen denotes: 15 Gy SBRT to primary tumor, nephrectomy 4 weeks later. This sample comprised tumor tissue, obtained from a patient whose treatment included radiotherapy and nephrectomy. The source is a woman aged 70-85 years with renal cell carcinoma.

This chain connects TRBV6-5 to TRBJ2-3, with no clear D. Trimming removed 6 bases at V and 1 base at J, with 8 bases between. CDR1 MNHEY and CDR2 SVGAGI come from the germline V gene. CDR3 size: 13 residues. CDR3 residues: CASSRFGTDTQYF. The CDR3 region has the DNA TGTGCCAGCAGCCGTTTTGGCACAGATACGCAGTATTTT.

The table lists this clone with a few counts. The chain employs TRBV28 and TRBJ1-1, with a tentative D call TRBD1 (5 bases). The germline CDR1 and CDR2 sequences are MDHEN and SYDVKM. The CDR3 covers 16 residues. The V gene lost 5 bases and the J gene lost 1 base, with 17 bases spanning the gap. CDR3 region: CASSVGLGLPNTEAFF. The CDR3, as DNA: TGTGCCAGCAGTGTGGGACTTGGACTGCCGAACACTGAAGCTTTCTTT.

The chain recombines TRBV10-3 with TRBJ2-5; D is undetermined. The CDR3 is made up of 12 amino acids. The ends were cut back, 6 bases at V and 4 bases at J, with 9 bases in the middle. The germline V gene encodes CDR1 ENHRY and CDR2 SYGVKD. The CDR3 reads CAISPGPETQYF. CDR3 nucleotides: TGTGCCATCAGCCCGGGTCCAGAGACCCAGTACTTC.

The rearrangement uses TRBV7-8 and TRBJ1-1, with D tentatively TRBD1 (6 bases). The CDR3 loop spans 14 amino acids. V lost 1 base and J 4 bases, leaving 10 bases between the germline ends. Germline loops: CDR1 SGHVS, CDR2 FQNEAQ. This CDR3 reads CASSLVGGSTEAFF. The DNA for the CDR3 is TGTGCCAGCAGCTTAGTAGGGGGGTCCACTGAAGCTTTCTTT.

The V and J genes are TRBV6-5 and TRBJ1-5; 7 bases align to TRBD1. From germline, CDR1 is MNHEY and CDR2 SVGAGI. V gave up 5 bases and J gave up 5 bases; unmatched junction bases: 9. CDR3 length: 15 amino acids. Here the CDR3 DNA reads TGTGCCAGCAGTCAAGGTGACAGGGAGGATCAGCCCCAGCATTTT. It translates to CASSQGDREDQPQHF.

This rearrangement joins TRBV5-1 to TRBJ2-5; D might be TRBD2 (6 bases). Trimming left V 4 bases short and J 1 base short, with 8 bases between. Germline CDR1 is SGHRS and CDR2 is YFSETQ. The CDR3 covers 13 residues. DNA of the CDR3: TGCGCCAGCAGCAGGGGACTCCAAGAGACCCAGTACTTC. Its translation is CASSRGLQETQYF.

The rearrangement joins TRBV7-9 to TRBJ2-7; maybe TRBD1 (5 bases). Germline values: CDR1 SEHNR, CDR2 FQNEAQ (reference sequence). The germline V and J ends were trimmed by 5 bases and 2 bases, with 10 bases remaining between them. CDR3 size: 13 residues. CDR3 in DNA: TGTGCCAGCAGCCGGGCAGGGCCCTACGAGCAGTACTTC. It encodes CASSRAGPYEQYF.

CDR3 loop: CASSQDSGGSETQYF. In DNA form, the CDR3 reads TGTGCCAGCAGCCAAGATAGCGGGGGGTCAGAGACCCAGTACTTC. The gene calls are TRBV4-2 and TRBJ2-5; TRBD2 aligns across 10 bases. Losses at the gene ends were 0 bases for V and 4 bases for J; bases not matched to a gene: 2. The length of the CDR3 is 15 residues. Per germline, CDR1 LGHNA and CDR2 YNFKEQ.

The chain has TRBV19 and TRBJ2-6, with TRBD2 identical over 7 bases. The germline gives CDR1 LNHDA, CDR2 SQIVND (reference sequence). Germline trimming cut 11 bases from V and 1 base from J; bases unmatched to any gene: 8. The CDR3 extends over 15 amino acids. The CDR3 spells CASSAGKSGANVLTF. For the CDR3, the DNA is TGTGCCTCCTCAGCGGGGAAATCTGGGGCCAACGTCCTGACTTTC.

There are a few counts of this clone. The chain joins TRBV6-4 to TRBJ2-2; tentative D call: TRBD1 (7 bases). Per the germline V gene, CDR1 is MRHNA and CDR2 is SNTAGT. The CDR3 covers 14 residues. The V end was cut by 8 bases, the J end by 4 bases, with 14 bases between. DNA for the CDR3: TGTGCCAGCGAGGAGGGGGCGGGCACCGGGGAGCTGTTTTTT. The encoded protein is CASEEGAGTGELFF.

In this sample, this clone turned up a few times. The chain combines TRBV6-1 with TRBJ2-3; TRBD2 agrees at 12 bases. From germline, CDR1 is MNHNS and CDR2 SASEGT. V was clipped by 4 bases and J by 4 bases; unmatched bases: 12. The CDR3 length is 18 residues. The CDR3 loop reads CASSGRIPGLAGADTQYF. Written as DNA, the CDR3 is TGTGCCAGCAGTGGACGAATCCCGGGACTAGCGGGCGCAGATACGCAGTATTTT.

The chain joins TRBV7-2 to TRBJ2-3; D is tentatively TRBD1 or TRBD2 (5 bases each). The V and J ends lost 5 bases and 0 bases respectively, with 15 bases between them. The CDR3 has 16 residues. CDR1 and CDR2 from the germline V gene are SGHTA and FQGNSA. The CDR3 DNA is TGTGCCAGCAGCGTAATATGGTGGGGGAGCACAGATACGCAGTATTTT. It specifies CASSVIWWGSTDTQYF.

The rearrangement uses TRBV15 and TRBJ2-7, with D tentatively TRBD1 or TRBD2 (5 bases each). The germline gives CDR1 LNHNV, CDR2 YYDKDF (reference sequence). The CDR3 length is 14 residues. The V end was cut by 1 base, the J end by 0 bases, with 7 bases between. CDR3 DNA sequence: TGTGCCACCAGCAGAGGGGGACCCTCCTACGAGCAGTACTTC. Its translation is CATSRGGPSYEQYF.

The table lists this clone with a few counts. The CDR3 DNA sequence: TGTGCCAGCAGCTTGGGGACAGGGGTGAACTACGAGCAGTACTTC. Amino acids: CASSLGTGVNYEQYF. The chain couples TRBV5-4 to TRBJ2-7; 9 nucleotides align to TRBD1. V was clipped by 0 bases and J by 3 bases; unmatched bases: 4. CDR3 length equals 15 residues. The germline V gene has CDR1 SGHNT and CDR2 YYREEE (reference sequence).

This chain connects TRBV9 to TRBJ2-1; TRBD1 matches 8 bases. Germline V lookup: CDR1 SGDLS, CDR2 YYNGEE. The CDR3 runs to 14 residues. V gave up 4 bases and J gave up 7 bases; unmatched junction bases: 7. The CDR3 nucleotides are TGTGCCAGCAGCCCCAGGACAGGGCCTAATGAGCAGTTCTTC. Its translation is CASSPRTGPNEQFF.

This clone was seen more than once but under ten times. The chain carries TRBV14 and TRBJ1-6; no firm D call. The germline gives CDR1 SGHDN, CDR2 FVKESK. Trimming stripped 2 bases from V and 3 bases from J, with 11 bases between. The CDR3 runs to 16 residues. CDR3 protein: CASSQLAKIYNSPLHF. CDR3 sequence (DNA): TGTGCCAGCAGCCAACTAGCCAAGATCTATAATTCACCCCTCCACTTT.

The rearrangement uses TRBV27 and TRBJ1-1, with 7 bases lining up with TRBD1. Trimming removed 8 bases from V and 5 bases from J; junction bases left unmatched: 14. Germline V gene data show CDR1 as MNHEY and CDR2 as SMNVEV (reference sequence). The length of the CDR3 is 15 residues. For the CDR3, the DNA is TGTGCCAGCTCCGCTAGGGGGCTAGGATTGACTGAAGCTTTCTTT. Translation: CASSARGLGLTEAFF.